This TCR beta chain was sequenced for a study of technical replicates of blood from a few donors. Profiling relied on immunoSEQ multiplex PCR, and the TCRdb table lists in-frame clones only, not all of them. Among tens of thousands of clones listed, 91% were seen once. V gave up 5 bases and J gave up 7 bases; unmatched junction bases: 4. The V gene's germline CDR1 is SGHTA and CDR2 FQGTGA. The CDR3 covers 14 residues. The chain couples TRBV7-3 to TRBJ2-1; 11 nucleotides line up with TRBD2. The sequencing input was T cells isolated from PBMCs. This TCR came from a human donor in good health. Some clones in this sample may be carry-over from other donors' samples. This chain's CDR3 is CASSRLAGRNEQFF. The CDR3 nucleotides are TGTGCCAGCAGCCGACTAGCGGGACGGAATGAGCAGTTCTTC.